The present T cell receptor beta chain was sequenced within a study of identical twins. Study results and limitations: It was out-of-frame TCR alpha sharing in monozygotic twins that models underestimated.

This clonotype was detected many times. As yet, its antigen is unknown. Trimming at V came to 4 bases and at J to 2 bases, leaving 5 bases not matched to a gene. There are 16 residues in the CDR3. A universal primer site was added by template switching, and unique molecular identifiers were carried by the cDNA. MiXCR was run by TCRdb on the 5' RACE reads, yielding one entry per CDR3 protein. The table lists approximately 210,000 distinct CDR3 sequences, about a tenth of them singletons. The receptor was isolated from a woman aged 18-29 years in good health. The chain is built from TRBV12-3 or TRBV12-4 and TRBJ2-3; 11 bases are shared with TRBD2. The sequenced material came from memory (CD45RO+) T cells sorted from blood. The CDR3 DNA follows: TGTGCCAGCAGTTCGACTAGCGGGATGTTCACAGATACGCAGTATTTT. Encoded protein: CASSSTSGMFTDTQYF.